This T cell receptor (beta chain) was profiled in a study of T cells expressing NK-cell markers (dated by TCRdb to about 2020). About the full investigation: In sorted CD3+CD56+NKG2C+, CD3+CD56+NKG2C- and CD3+CD56-NKG2C+ T-cell subsets from several donors, TCR beta-chain repertoires were profiled. Among the eight sequenced donors, only one was HCMV-seronegative, while the other seven were HCMV-seropositive. The eight sequenced donors were randomly selected healthy volunteers, three men and five women. The libraries were sequenced on Illumina HiSeq 2000/2500, MiSeq or NextSeq, producing 2 x 150 bp reads. The research as a whole found: For roughly 6 donors, the dominant CD3+CD56+NKG2C+ clonotypes were among the top 10 CD8+ clonotypes and accounted for 1.0-7.0% of CD8+ T cells. It remained unclear whether the expanded NKG2C-expressing T cell clones were specific for HCMV antigens. Those dominant clonotypes were again the most abundant among CD3+CD56-NKG2C+ cells in a handful of donors, at roughly 28.3-65%.

About this clonotype itself: Its antigen remains unidentified.

Sequencing instrument: Illumina HiSeq 2000. 5'RACE template switching, by which a universal primer site and unique molecular identifiers were added, was used to make TCR beta cDNA libraries. Priming for cDNA synthesis came from the TCR beta constant segment, and two successive PCR amplification steps followed. Under the source paper's analysis protocol: MIGEC was used to demultiplex reads and group the reads by UMI, and MiTCR was used to assemble and quantify clonotypes. To exclude erroneous sequences, only TCR cDNA sequences supported by at least two reads were retained. The tcR package was used for downstream repertoire analysis, and clonotypes were matched across fractions by CDR3 nucleotide sequence plus V segment. VDJmatch was used to annotate antigen specificity against VDJdb, with one amino acid substitution allowed in CDR3. The reads were reprocessed in TCRdb, with one entry per CDR3 protein sequence and no accompanying DNA. The V and J calls here are based on TCRdb, not the publication. The table of this sample itemizes a few hundred thousand distinct CDR3 sequences. The top ten clonotypes cover around 4% of the sample.

From the cysteine through the phenylalanine, the CDR3 covers 12 amino acids. Nucleotide data are not available. Taken from the germline V gene, the CDR1 and CDR2 loops are SGHDT and YYEEEE. A commercial ELISA kit detecting HCMV-specific IgG in serum was used to determine HCMV serostatus. Ficoll density gradient centrifugation was used to isolate peripheral blood mononuclear cells from blood. The sample taken for sequencing was blood T cells: a sorted CD56 or NKG2C T cell subset, CD4+ or CD8+ T cells, or bulk PBMC T cells (not recorded which). The rearrangement joined TRBV5-6 to TRBJ2-1. The sequence was collected from a man between 18 and 35 years old in good health. Donor details come from another sample of the same person, matched by shared clones. The CDR3 region reads CASSLGSTRQFF.